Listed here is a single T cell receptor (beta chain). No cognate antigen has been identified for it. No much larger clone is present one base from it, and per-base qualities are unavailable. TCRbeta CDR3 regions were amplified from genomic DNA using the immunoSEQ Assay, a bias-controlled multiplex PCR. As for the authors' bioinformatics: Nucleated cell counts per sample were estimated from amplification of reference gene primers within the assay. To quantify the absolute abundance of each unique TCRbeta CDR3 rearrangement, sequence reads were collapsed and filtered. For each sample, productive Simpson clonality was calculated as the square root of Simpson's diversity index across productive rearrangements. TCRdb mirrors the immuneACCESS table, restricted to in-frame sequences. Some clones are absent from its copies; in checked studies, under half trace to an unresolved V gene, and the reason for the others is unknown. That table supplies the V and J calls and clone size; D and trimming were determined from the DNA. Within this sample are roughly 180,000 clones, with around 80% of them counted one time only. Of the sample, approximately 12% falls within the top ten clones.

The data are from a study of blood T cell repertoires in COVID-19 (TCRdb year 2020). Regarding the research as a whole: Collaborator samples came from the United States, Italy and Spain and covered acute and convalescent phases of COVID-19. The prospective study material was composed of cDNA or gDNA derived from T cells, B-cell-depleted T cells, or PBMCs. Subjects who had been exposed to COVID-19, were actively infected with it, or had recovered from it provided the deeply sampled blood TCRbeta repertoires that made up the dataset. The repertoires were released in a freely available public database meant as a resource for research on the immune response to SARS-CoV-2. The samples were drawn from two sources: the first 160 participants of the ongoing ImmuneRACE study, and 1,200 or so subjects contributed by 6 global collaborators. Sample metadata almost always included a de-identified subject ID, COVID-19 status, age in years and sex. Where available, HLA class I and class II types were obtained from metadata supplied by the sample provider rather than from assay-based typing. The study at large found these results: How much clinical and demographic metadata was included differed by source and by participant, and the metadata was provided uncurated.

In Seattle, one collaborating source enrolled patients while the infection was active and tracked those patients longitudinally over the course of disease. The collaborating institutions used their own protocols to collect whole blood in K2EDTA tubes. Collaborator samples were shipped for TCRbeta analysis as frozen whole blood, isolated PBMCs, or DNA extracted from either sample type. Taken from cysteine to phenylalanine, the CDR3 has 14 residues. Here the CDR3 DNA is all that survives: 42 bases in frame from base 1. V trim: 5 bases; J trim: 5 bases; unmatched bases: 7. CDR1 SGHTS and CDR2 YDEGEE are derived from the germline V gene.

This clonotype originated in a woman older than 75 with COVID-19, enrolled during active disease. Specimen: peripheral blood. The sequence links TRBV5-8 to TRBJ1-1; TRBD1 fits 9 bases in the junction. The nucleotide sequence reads TGTGCCAGCAGACTCGGACAGGGGTGGACTGAAGCTTTCTTT. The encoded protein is CASRLGQGWTEAFF.